One and the same sample provided the 21 T cell receptor beta chains below, sequenced in a study of T cells in Graves' hyperthyroidism and ophthalmopathy. Researchers took RNA transcripts and amplified the TCR beta CDR3 regions from them. In the first-round RT-PCR of the TCR CDR3, the HTBI primer set was used. A single record per CDR3 protein comes from TCRdb applying MiXCR to the multiplex PCR reads. In the table there are some 320,000 distinct CDR3 sequences, around 15% of which are singletons. The sequenced material came from blood. Receptors originate from a woman aged 40 to 50 with Graves' ophthalmopathy.

On this clonotype: One end of the junction is discordant with germline, which a read error may explain. The rearrangement joins TRBV29-1 to TRBJ1-2; maybe TRBD1 (5 bases). The length of the CDR3 is 12 residues. From germline, CDR1 is SQVTM and CDR2 ANQGSEA. DNA of the CDR3: TGCAGTGCAGGAGACAGTGACTATGGCTACGCCTTC. This encodes CSAGDSDYGYAF.

This clonotype has just a few counts. The chain links TRBV4-1 to TRBJ2-1, with 13 bases lining up with TRBD2. J gave up 6 bases and V 0 bases, and 2 bases lay outside the gene matches. Germline CDR1 reads MGHRA; CDR2 reads YSYEKL. This CDR3 has 16 residues. The CDR3 DNA follows: TGCGCCAGCAGCCAAGAGGGACTAGCGGGAACCAATGAGCAGTTCTTC. Amino acid sequence: CASSQEGLAGTNEQFF.

This clonotype was detected ten times or more. The CDR3 nucleotides read TGCAGTGCTAGCGTTTCAGGGGTTCGGGGCTACACCTTC. Protein sequence: CSASVSGVRGYTF. V and J are TRBV20-1 and TRBJ1-2, with D possibly being TRBD1 (6 bases). Germline V gene data show CDR1 as DFQATT and CDR2 as SNEGSKA (reference sequence). Deletions cut 3 bases from V and 8 bases from J, with 16 bases between. This CDR3 has 13 residues.

This clonotype came up a few times. The chain is built from TRBV7-8 and TRBJ1-3; D uncertain. The germline V gene encodes CDR1 SGHVS and CDR2 FQNEAQ. This CDR3 is built from 16 residues. Trimming shortened V by 0 bases and J by 0 bases, and 9 bases separated the two germline ends. CDR3 coding DNA: TGTGCCAGCAGCTTAGCGGACGCAAGCTCTGGAAACACCATATATTTT. It is translated as CASSLADASSGNTIYF.

Only a few counts were recorded for this clonotype. This chain joins TRBV20-1 and TRBJ2-7; 11 nucleotides match TRBD1. CDR1 and CDR2 from the germline V gene are DFQATT and SNEGSKA (reference sequence). The CDR3 runs 15 residues. V was pared by 4 bases and J by 3 bases, with 8 bases of the junction left unmatched. The CDR3 loop reads CSATGPGTGGYEQYF. CDR3 nucleotides: TGCAGTGCTACGGGTCCCGGGACAGGGGGCTACGAGCAGTACTTC.

This clonotype was detected ten times or more. The gene calls are TRBV12-3 or TRBV12-4 and TRBJ1-2, with D hard to call. Trimming left V 6 bases short and J 2 bases short, with 10 bases between. The CDR3 length is 13 residues. The CDR3 protein is CASRTQANYGYTF. In DNA, the CDR3 is TGTGCCAGCAGAACTCAGGCGAACTATGGCTACACCTTC.

This clonotype was counted ten times or more. V usage is TRBV6-1 and J usage is TRBJ1-4; 8 bases map to TRBD1. This CDR3 comprises 12 residues. CDR1 MNHNS and CDR2 SASEGT come from the germline V gene. The junction had 1 base not matched to a gene; V was cut back by 5 bases and J by 8 bases. CDR3 region: CASSWTGEKLFF. In DNA, the CDR3 is TGTGCCAGCAGTTGGACAGGGGAAAAACTGTTTTTT.

CDR3 region: CSAREDRGNLNEKLFF. The CDR3, as DNA: TGCAGTGCTAGAGAGGACAGGGGGAATCTTAATGAAAAACTGTTTTTT. This sequence joins TRBV20-1 and TRBJ1-4; 10 bases align to TRBD1. Germline loops: CDR1 DFQATT, CDR2 SNEGSKA (reference sequence). This CDR3 is 16 amino acids long. V trimming: 0 bases; J trimming: 4 bases; junction bases outside the gene matches: 5.

This clonotype showed up many times. CDR3 residues: CASSLEDYTNTGELFF. Written as DNA, the CDR3 is TGTGCCAGCAGTTTAGAAGACTACACGAACACCGGGGAGCTGTTTTTT. J is TRBJ2-2 and V is TRBV12-3 or TRBV12-4; D possibly corresponds to TRBD2 (5 bases). V lost 1 base and J lost 0, with 9 bases in between. The CDR3 totals 16 residues.

V is TRBV12-3 or TRBV12-4 and J is TRBJ2-1, with D possibly being TRBD1 or TRBD2 (5 bases each). V gave up 4 bases and J gave up 7 bases, with 20 bases separating them. This CDR3 contains 16 residues. CDR3 protein: CASSYLSGARGNEQFF. The DNA of the CDR3 is TGTGCCAGCAGTTACCTCTCCGGGGCTCGGGGAAATGAGCAGTTCTTC.

The V call is TRBV2, the J call TRBJ2-1; no clear D gene. V lost 5 bases and J 4 bases, leaving 15 bases between the germline ends. CDR3 length: 15 amino acids. CDR1 and CDR2 (germline): SNHLY, FYNNEI. The DNA of the CDR3 is TGTGCCAGCAGTTTTTCGGGTCCCACTTACAATGAGCAGTTCTTC. This sequence encodes CASSFSGPTYNEQFF.

Worth noting for this clonotype: One junction end disagrees with the germline gene, perhaps due to a read error. The rearrangement uses TRBV10-3 and TRBJ2-7; D is undetermined. The CDR3 spans 13 residues. The V gene's germline CDR1 is ENHRY and CDR2 SYGVKD. CDR3 DNA: TGTGCCATCAGTGATGGGCAAAACTACGTGCAGTACTTC. Protein product: CAISDGQNYVQYF.

Ten or more counts support this clonotype. The chain uses TRBV6-1 and TRBJ1-2, with a possible D match to TRBD1 (6 bases). The CDR3 consists of 16 residues. From germline, CDR1 is MNHNS and CDR2 SASEGT. Trimming removed 6 bases at V and 0 bases at J, with 17 bases between. CDR3 loop: CASRDWGALTNYGYTF. CDR3 nucleotide sequence: TGTGCCAGCAGAGACTGGGGGGCCCTGACTAACTATGGCTACACCTTC.

This clonotype was picked up many times. This CDR3 reads CASSLGKREWFETQYF. The CDR3 DNA reads TGTGCCAGCAGTTTAGGGAAGCGGGAGTGGTTTGAGACCCAGTACTTC. This sequence joins TRBV28 and TRBJ2-5; 8 bases are shared with TRBD2. Germline-derived CDR1 and CDR2 are MDHEN and SYDVKM. The CDR3 runs 16 residues. V trimming: 2 bases; J trimming: 5 bases; junction bases outside the gene matches: 10.

This clonotype has ten or more counts. The chain uses TRBV28 and TRBJ2-5; D unclear. V lost 2 bases to trimming and J lost 4 bases, with 11 bases between them. Germline V gene lookup returns CDR1 MDHEN and CDR2 SYDVKM. The CDR3 has 14 amino acids. The CDR3 spells CASSLVGRRETQYF. The CDR3 DNA sequence: TGTGCCAGCAGTTTAGTCGGGCGCAGAGAGACCCAGTACTTC.

V usage is TRBV7-9 and J usage is TRBJ2-1, with D unresolved. With 0 bases removed from V and 4 bases from J, the gap between germline ends came to 10 bases. Germline V CDR1 and CDR2: SEHNR, FQNEAQ (reference sequence). The CDR3 consists of 15 residues. CDR3 nucleotide sequence: TGTGCCAGCAGCTTAGCGCTTAGAGAATACAATGAGCAGTTCTTC. This sequence encodes CASSLALREYNEQFF.

The DNA for the CDR3 is TGCGCCAGCAGCCAAGATGAAAGGCTTGGGAGCGACGAGCAGTACTTC. It specifies CASSQDERLGSDEQYF. The chain is built from TRBV4-1 and TRBJ2-7; maybe TRBD2 (5 bases). Germline V lookup: CDR1 MGHRA, CDR2 YSYEKL. CDR3 length equals 16 residues. V gave up 0 bases and J gave up 5 bases, with 17 bases separating them.

The chain couples TRBV4-1 to TRBJ1-2; D is unresolved. The CDR3 runs 11 residues. Germline lookup yields CDR1 MGHRA and CDR2 YSYEKL. Trimming pared 3 bases from V and 3 bases from J, leaving 2 bases between. The CDR3 DNA is TGCGCCAGCAGCCAGGACTATGGCTACACCTTC. Translating it yields CASSQDYGYTF.

This clonotype occurred many times. The V gene is TRBV6-1, the J gene TRBJ2-1; 14 nucleotides agree with TRBD2. V trimming: 4 bases; J trimming: 8 bases; junction bases outside the gene matches: 10. CDR1 and CDR2 (germline): MNHNS, SASEGT. This CDR3 comprises 17 residues. The CDR3 nucleotides are TGTGCCAGCAGTGCCCTGACTAGCGGGGGGGCCTTGGATGAGCAGTTCTTC. It encodes CASSALTSGGALDEQFF.

This clonotype has at least ten counts. One end of the junction fails to match germline, which may point to a read error. DNA for the CDR3: TGTGCCAGCAGCCTCAGCCGGTCCACCCTACATTTT. Encoded protein: CASSLSRSTLHF. The chain carries TRBV28 and TRBJ1-3, with D unresolved. Germline V gene sequence: CDR1 MDHEN, CDR2 SYDVKM. The CDR3 loop spans 12 amino acids. Full variable domain (missing parts from reference TRBV28 and TRBJ1-3): DVKVTQSSRYLVKRTGEKVFLECVQDMDHENMFWYRQDPGLGLRLIYFSYDVKMKEKGDIPEGYSVSREKKERFSLILESASTNQTSMYLCASSLSRSTLHFGEGSWLTVV.

The rearrangement links TRBV11-3 to TRBJ1-5; D remains ambiguous. CDR3 length: 14 amino acids. Germline V CDR1 and CDR2: SGHNT, YENEEA. The V end was cut by 3 bases, the J end by 7 bases, with 13 bases between. The CDR3 loop reads CASSFGGAGQPQHF. As DNA, the CDR3 is TGTGCCAGCAGCTTCGGTGGTGCGGGCCAGCCCCAGCATTTT. Full variable domain (remainder filled in from reference TRBV11-3 and TRBJ1-5): EAGVVQSPRYKIIEKKQPVAFWCNPISGHNTLYWYLQNLGQGPELLIRYENEEAVDDSQLPKDRFSAERLKGVDSTLKIQPAELGDSAVYLCASSFGGAGQPQHFGDGTRLSIL.